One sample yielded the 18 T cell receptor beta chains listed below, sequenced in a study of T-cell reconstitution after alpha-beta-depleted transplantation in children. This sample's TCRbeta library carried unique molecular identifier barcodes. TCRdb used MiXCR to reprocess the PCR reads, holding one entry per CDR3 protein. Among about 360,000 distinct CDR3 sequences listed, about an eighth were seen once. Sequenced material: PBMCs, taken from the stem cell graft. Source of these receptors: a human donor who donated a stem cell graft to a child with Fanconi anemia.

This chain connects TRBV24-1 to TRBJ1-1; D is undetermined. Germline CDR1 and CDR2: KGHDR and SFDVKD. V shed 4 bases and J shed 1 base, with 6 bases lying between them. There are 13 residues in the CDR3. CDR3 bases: TGTGCCACCAGTGAGGGCGAGAACACTGAAGCTTTCTTT. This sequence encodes CATSEGENTEAFF.

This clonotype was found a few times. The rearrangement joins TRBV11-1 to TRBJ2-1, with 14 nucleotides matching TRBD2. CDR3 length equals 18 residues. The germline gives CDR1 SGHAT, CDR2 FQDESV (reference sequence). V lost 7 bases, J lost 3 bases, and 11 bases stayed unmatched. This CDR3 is CASNTPRTSGGYYNEQFF. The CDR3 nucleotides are TGTGCCAGCAATACTCCCCGGACTAGCGGGGGGTACTACAATGAGCAGTTCTTC.

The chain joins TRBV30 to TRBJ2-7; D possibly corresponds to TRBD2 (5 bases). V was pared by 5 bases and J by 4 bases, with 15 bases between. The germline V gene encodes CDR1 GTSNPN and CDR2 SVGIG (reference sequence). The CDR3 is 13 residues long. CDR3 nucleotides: TGTGCCTGGGGTCCGGGAAGGCGGTACGAGCAGTACTTC. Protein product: CAWGPGRRYEQYF. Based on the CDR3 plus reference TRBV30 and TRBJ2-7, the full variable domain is SQTIHQWPATLVQPVGSPLSLECTVEGTSNPNLYWYRQAAGRGLQLLFYSVGIGQISSEVPQNLSASRPQDRQFILSSKKLLLSDSGFYLCAWGPGRRYEQYFGPGTRLTVT.

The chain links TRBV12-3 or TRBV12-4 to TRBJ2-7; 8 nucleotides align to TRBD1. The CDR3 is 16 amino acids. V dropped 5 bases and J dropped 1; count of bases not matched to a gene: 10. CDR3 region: CASSRLGQGGSYEQYF. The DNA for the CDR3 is TGTGCCAGCAGTAGACTAGGACAGGGTGGGTCCTACGAGCAGTACTTC.

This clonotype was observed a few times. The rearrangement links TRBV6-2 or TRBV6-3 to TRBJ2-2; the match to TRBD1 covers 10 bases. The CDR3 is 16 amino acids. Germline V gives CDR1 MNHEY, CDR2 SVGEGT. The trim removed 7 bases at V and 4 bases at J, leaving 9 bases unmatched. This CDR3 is CASTLRQGASTGELFF. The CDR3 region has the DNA TGTGCCAGCACCCTACGACAGGGGGCGAGCACCGGGGAGCTGTTTTTT.

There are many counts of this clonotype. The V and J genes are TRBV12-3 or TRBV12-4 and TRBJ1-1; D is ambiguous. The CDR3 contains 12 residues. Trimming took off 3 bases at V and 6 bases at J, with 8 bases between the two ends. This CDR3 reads CASSLLGSEAFF. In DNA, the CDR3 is TGTGCCAGCAGTTTGTTAGGTTCTGAAGCTTTCTTT.

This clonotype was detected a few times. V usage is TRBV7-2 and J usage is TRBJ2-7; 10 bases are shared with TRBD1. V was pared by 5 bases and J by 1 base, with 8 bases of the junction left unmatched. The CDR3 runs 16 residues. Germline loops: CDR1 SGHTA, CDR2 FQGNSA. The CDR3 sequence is CASSPNVGQGSYEQYF. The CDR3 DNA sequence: TGTGCCAGCAGCCCGAACGTGGGACAGGGGTCCTACGAGCAGTACTTC. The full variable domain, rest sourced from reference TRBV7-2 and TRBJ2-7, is GAGVSQSPSNKVTEKGKDVELRCDPISGHTALYWYRQSLGQGLEFLIYFQGNSAPDKSGLPSDRFSAERTGGSVSTLTIQRTQQEDSAVYLCASSPNVGQGSYEQYFGPGTRLTVT.

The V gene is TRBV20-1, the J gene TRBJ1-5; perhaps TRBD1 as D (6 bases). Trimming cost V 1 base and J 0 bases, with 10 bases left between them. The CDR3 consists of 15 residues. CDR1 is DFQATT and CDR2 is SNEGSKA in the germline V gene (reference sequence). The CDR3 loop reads CSARASTGSNQPQHF. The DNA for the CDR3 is TGCAGTGCTAGAGCTTCGACAGGTAGCAATCAGCCCCAGCATTTT.

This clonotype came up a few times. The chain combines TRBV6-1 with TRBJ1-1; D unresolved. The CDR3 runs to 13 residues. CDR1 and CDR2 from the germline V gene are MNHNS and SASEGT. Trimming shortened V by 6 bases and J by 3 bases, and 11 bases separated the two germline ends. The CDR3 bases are TGTGCCAGCAGAGCCGACGGATACACTGAAGCTTTCTTT. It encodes CASRADGYTEAFF.

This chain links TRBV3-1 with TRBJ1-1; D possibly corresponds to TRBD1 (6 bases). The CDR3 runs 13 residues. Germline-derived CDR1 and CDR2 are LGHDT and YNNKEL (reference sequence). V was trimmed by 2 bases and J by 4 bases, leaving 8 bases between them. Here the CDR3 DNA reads TGTGCCAGCAGCCAACAGGGGATCACTGAAGCTTTCTTT. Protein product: CASSQQGITEAFF.

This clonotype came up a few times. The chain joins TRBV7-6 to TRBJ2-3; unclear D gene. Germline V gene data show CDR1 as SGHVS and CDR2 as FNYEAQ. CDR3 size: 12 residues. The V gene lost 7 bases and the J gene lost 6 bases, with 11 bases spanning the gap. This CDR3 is CASTPDGDTQYF. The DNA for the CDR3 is TGTGCCAGCACCCCGGACGGGGATACGCAGTATTTT.

The CDR3 loop reads CASGPGINEQFF. Here the CDR3 DNA reads TGTGCTAGTGGTCCGGGGATCAATGAGCAGTTCTTC. V usage is TRBV12-5 and J usage is TRBJ2-1; possible D gene TRBD2, 5 bases. Trimming stripped 5 bases from V and 6 bases from J, with 8 bases between. Germline-derived CDR1 and CDR2 are LGHNT and FRNRAP. The CDR3 is made up of 12 amino acids.

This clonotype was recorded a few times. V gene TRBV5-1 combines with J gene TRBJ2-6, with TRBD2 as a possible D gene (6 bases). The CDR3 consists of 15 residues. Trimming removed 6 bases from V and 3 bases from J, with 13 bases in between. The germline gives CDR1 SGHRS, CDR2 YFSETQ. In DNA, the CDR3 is TGCGCCAGCACCTTAGGAGGGTTTGGGGCCAACGTCCTGACTTTC. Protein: CASTLGGFGANVLTF.

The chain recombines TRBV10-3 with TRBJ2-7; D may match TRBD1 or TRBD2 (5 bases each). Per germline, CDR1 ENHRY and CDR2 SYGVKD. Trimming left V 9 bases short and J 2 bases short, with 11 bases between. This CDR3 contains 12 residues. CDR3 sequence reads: CAISGSPYEQYF. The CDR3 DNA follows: TGTGCCATTTCAGGGAGTCCCTACGAGCAGTACTTC.

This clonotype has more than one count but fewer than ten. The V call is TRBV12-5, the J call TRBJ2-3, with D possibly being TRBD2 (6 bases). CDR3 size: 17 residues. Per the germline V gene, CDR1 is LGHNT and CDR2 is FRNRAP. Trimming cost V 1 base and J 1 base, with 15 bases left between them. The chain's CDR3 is CASGLGTSWSGTDTQYF. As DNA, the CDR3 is TGTGCTAGTGGTTTGGGTACTAGCTGGTCTGGCACAGATACGCAGTATTTT.

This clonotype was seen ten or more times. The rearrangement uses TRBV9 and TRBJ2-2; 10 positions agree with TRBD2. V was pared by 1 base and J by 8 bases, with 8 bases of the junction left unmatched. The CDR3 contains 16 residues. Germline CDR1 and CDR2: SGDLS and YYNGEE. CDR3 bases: TGTGCCAGCAGCGTAAGGAGCGGGGGGGCAAGAGGGGAGCTGTTTTTT. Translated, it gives CASSVRSGGARGELFF.

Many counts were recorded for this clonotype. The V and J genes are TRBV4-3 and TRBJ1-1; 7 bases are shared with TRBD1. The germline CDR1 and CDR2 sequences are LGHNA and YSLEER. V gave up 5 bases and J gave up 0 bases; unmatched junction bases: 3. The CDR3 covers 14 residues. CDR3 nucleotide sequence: TGCGCCAGCAGCGTGCAGGGGGTGAACACTGAAGCTTTCTTT. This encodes CASSVQGVNTEAFF.

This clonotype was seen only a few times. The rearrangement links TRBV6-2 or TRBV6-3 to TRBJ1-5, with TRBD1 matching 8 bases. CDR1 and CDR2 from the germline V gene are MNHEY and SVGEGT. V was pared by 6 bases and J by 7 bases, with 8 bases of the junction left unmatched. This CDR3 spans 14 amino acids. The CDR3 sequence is CASRRTGRGQPQHF. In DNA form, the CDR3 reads TGTGCCAGCAGAAGGACAGGGCGGGGACAGCCCCAGCATTTT.